A selection of T cell receptor beta chains follows, all from one sample in a study of shared clonotypes between healthy human individuals. Measured with immunoSEQ multiplex PCR; TCRdb has only the in-frame clones, and not every one. The data hold fewer than 1.4 million clones, with 75% to 85% observed a single time. The source material was memory CD4+ T cells from PBMCs. Receptor source: a man between 18 and 29 years old in good health. Some clones in this sample may be carry-over from other donors' samples. CDR3s include the opening cysteine and the closing phenylalanine or tryptophan. Each record gives: D gene, V gene, J gene, clone size, CDR3 DNA, CDR3 protein. The D gene is left open where the match is weak. Clone size is shown for a subset of rows, as once, few, many or a class of expanded clone.

NA	TRBV9	TRBJ2-3	few	TGTGCCAGCAGCGTATCCTCTAGCACAGATACGCAGTATTTT	CASSVSSSTDTQYF
TRBD1	TRBV25-1	TRBJ2-5	NA	TGTGCCAGCAGTCGCGCGGGGACAGGGACCCAAGAGACCCAGTACTTC	CASSRAGTGTQETQYF
TRBD1	TRBV6-1	TRBJ2-5	NA	TGTGCCAGCAGTGGCCCCAGGGGGCGGGCAGAGACCCAGTACTTC	CASSGPRGRAETQYF
NA	TRBV6-6	TRBJ1-5	NA	TGTGCCAGCAGGGCAGGGTCAAATCAGCCCCAGCATTTT	CASRAGSNQPQHF
TRBD2	TRBV2	TRBJ2-2	NA	TGTGCCAGCAGTGAAGGCGGTCTAGCGGGCGGGGAGCTGTTTTTT	CASSEGGLAGGELFF
NA	TRBV28	TRBJ2-3	NA	TGTGCCAGCAGTTTATTTCCGGAGGATACGCAGTATTTT	CASSLFPEDTQYF
TRBD1	TRBV7-3	TRBJ1-5	NA	TGTGCCAGCAGCTTCGGGACAGGTCAGCCCCAGCATTTT	CASSFGTGQPQHF
TRBD1	TRBV5-4	TRBJ1-4	NA	TGTGCCAGCAGCTTGGGCGAGGGGGCGTTAAATGAAAAACTGTTTTTT	CASSLGEGALNEKLFF
TRBD2	TRBV28	TRBJ2-7	NA	TGTGCCAGCAGTTTAAAATCCTTGAGCGGGAGGTTGGGGGAGCAGTACTTC	CASSLKSLSGRLGEQYF
TRBD2	TRBV10-3	TRBJ2-7	NA	TGTGCCATCAGTGATGGGACTAGCGGGAGAGCCTACGAGCAGTACTTC	CAISDGTSGRAYEQYF
TRBD1	TRBV5-1	TRBJ2-7	NA	TGCGCCAGCAGTTGGGGCCCGGGACAGGGCTACGAGCAGTACTTC	CASSWGPGQGYEQYF
TRBD2	TRBV6-6	TRBJ2-7	NA	TGTGCCAGCAGTTACTCGGGAGGGCCTGGTTGGGAGCAGTACTTC	CASSYSGGPGWEQYF
NA	TRBV6-1	TRBJ2-7	NA	TGTGCCAGCAGGTACTACTACGAGCAGTACTTC	CASRYYYEQYF
NA	TRBV7-2	TRBJ2-1	NA	TGTGCCAGCAGTCCCCAGGCGGGACTTTACAATGAGCAGTTCTTC	CASSPQAGLYNEQFF
TRBD1	TRBV5-1	TRBJ2-3	many	TGCGCCAGCAGCTGGGGCGGACAGGGGGCAGATACGCAGTATTTT	CASSWGGQGADTQYF
NA	TRBV6-1	TRBJ2-2	NA	TGTGCCAGCGCAGGGATGAACACCGGGGAGCTGTTTTTT	CASAGMNTGELFF
NA	TRBV4-2	TRBJ2-5	NA	TGTGCCAGCAGCCAAGAGGCAAGCGGAGTACAAGAGACCCAGTACTTC	CASSQEASGVQETQYF
NA	TRBV7-3	TRBJ2-2	NA	TGTGCCAGCAGCCCGGACAGCATGAACACCGGGGAGCTGTTTTTT	CASSPDSMNTGELFF
TRBD2	TRBV5-1	TRBJ2-2	once	TGCGCCAGCAGCCCGGGAGGGAGCACCGGGGAGCTGTTTTTT	CASSPGGSTGELFF
TRBD1	TRBV9	TRBJ1-1	once	TGTGCCAGCAGCCATTACCCAGGGGGTGAAGCTTTCTTT	CASSHYPGGEAFF
NA	TRBV27	TRBJ2-7	NA	TGTGCCAGCAGCGGCGAGGGCGAGCAGTACTTC	CASSGEGEQYF
NA	TRBV6-5	TRBJ1-2	many	TGTGCCAGCAGTTTAACAGGGAGTCGGAGCTACACCTTC	CASSLTGSRSYTF
TRBD1	TRBV18	TRBJ1-3	NA	TGTGCCAGCTCACCACCATCAGGGGGCAACTCTGGAAACACCATATATTTT	CASSPPSGGNSGNTIYF
TRBD1	TRBV28	TRBJ1-5	once	TGTGCCAGCGATGACAGGGGCCGTGGGGCAAATCAGCCCCAGCATTTT	CASDDRGRGANQPQHF
NA	TRBV4-1	TRBJ2-1	NA	TGCGCCAGCAGCCATCGGACCGTCGAAAATGAGCAGTTCTTC	CASSHRTVENEQFF
NA	TRBV30	TRBJ1-1	NA	TGTGCCTGGTCGCAGGGAAGCACTGAAGCTTTCTTT	CAWSQGSTEAFF